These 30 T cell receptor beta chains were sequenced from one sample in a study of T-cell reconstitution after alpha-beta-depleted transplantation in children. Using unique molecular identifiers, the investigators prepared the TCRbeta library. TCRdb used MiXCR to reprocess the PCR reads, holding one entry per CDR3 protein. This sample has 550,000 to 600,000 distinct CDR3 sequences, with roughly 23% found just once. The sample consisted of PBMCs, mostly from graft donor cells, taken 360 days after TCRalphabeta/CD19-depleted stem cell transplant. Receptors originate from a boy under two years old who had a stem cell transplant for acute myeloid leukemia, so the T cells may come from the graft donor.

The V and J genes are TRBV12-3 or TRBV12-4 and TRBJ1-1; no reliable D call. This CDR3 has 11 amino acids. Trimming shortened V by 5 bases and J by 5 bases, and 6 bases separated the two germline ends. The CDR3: CASSVRTEAFF. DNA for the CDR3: TGTGCCAGCAGTGTAAGAACTGAAGCTTTCTTT.

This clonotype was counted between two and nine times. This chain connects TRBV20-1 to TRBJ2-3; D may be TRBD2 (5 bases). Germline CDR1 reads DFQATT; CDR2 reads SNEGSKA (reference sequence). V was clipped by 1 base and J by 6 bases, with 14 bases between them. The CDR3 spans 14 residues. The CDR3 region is CSARVVGPGDTQYF. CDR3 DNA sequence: TGCAGTGCTAGAGTGGTCGGGCCGGGGGATACGCAGTATTTT.

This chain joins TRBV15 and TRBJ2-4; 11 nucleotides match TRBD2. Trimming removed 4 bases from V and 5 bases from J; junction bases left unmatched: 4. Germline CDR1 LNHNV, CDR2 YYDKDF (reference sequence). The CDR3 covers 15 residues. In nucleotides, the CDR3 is TGTGCCACCAGCACCCAACTAGCGGGGGAAAACATTCAGTACTTC. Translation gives CATSTQLAGENIQYF. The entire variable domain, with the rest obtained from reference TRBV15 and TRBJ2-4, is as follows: DAMVIQNPRYQVTQFGKPVTLSCSQTLNHNVMYWYQQKSSQAPKLLFHYYDKDFNNEADTPDNFQSRRPNTSFCFLDIRSPGLGDTAMYLCATSTQLAGENIQYFGAGTRLSVL.

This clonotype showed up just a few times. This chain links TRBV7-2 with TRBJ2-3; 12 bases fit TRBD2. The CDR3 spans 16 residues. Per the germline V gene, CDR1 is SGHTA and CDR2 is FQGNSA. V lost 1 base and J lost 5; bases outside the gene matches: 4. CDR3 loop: CASSLGTSGTRDTQYF. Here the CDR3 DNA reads TGTGCCAGCAGCTTAGGGACTAGCGGGACGAGAGATACGCAGTATTTT.

The DNA of the CDR3 is TGTGCCAGCAGCCTCTATTCGGGACTAGCGGGGAATGAGCAGTTCTTC. As protein: CASSLYSGLAGNEQFF. The gene calls are TRBV3-1 and TRBJ2-1, with 13 bases fitting TRBD2. V lost 4 bases, J lost 7 bases, and 7 bases stayed unmatched. Germline lookup yields CDR1 LGHDT and CDR2 YNNKEL (reference sequence). The CDR3 has 16 residues.

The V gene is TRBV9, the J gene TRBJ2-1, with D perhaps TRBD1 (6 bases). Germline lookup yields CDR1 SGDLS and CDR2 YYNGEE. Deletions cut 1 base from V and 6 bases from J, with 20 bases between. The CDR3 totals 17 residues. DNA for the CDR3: TGTGCCAGCAGCGTACCCCTGACAGGCGTCGGGACCAATGAGCAGTTCTTC. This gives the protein CASSVPLTGVGTNEQFF.

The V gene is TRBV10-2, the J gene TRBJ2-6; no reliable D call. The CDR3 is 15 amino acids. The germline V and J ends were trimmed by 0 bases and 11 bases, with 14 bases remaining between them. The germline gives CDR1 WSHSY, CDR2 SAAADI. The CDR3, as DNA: TGCGCCAGCAGTGAGTCTCAGGTGGCTTTGGACGTCCTGACTTTC. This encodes CASSESQVALDVLTF.

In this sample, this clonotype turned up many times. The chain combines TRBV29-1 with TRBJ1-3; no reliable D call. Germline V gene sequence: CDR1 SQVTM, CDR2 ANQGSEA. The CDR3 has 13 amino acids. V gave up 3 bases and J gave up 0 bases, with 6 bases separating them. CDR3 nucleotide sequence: TGCAGCGTTGAGATGGACTCTGGAAACACCATATATTTT. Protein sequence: CSVEMDSGNTIYF.

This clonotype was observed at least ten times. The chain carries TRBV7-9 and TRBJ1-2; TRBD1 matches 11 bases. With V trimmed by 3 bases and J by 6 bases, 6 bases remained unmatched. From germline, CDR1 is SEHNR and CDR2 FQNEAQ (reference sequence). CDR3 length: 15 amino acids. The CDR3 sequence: CASSLGDRGSNGYTF. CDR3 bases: TGTGCCAGCAGCTTGGGGGACAGGGGGTCGAATGGCTACACCTTC.

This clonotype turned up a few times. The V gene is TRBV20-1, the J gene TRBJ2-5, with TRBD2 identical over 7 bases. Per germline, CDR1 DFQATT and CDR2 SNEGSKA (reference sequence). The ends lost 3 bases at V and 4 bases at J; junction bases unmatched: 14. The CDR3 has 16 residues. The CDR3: CSASPLLVAGVETQYF. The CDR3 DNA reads TGCAGTGCTAGTCCCTTGCTAGTTGCGGGGGTAGAGACCCAGTACTTC.

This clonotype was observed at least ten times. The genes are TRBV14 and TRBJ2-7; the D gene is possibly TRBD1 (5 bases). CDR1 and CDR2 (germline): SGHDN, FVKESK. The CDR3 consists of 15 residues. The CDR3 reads CASSQASQGLYEQYV. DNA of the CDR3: TGTGCCAGCAGTCAAGCTTCCCAGGGCCTCTACGAGCAGTACGTC.

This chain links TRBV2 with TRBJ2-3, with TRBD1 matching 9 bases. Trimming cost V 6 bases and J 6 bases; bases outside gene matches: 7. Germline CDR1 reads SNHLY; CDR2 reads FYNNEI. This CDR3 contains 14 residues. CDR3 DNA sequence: TGTGCCAGCAGCGGGACAGGGACATTGGATACGCAGTATTTT. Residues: CASSGTGTLDTQYF.

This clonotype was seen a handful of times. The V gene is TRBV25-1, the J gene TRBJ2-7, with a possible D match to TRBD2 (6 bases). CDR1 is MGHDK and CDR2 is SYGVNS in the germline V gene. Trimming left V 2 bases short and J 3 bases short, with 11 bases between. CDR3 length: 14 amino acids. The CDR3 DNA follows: TGTGCCAGCAGTGAAGCGGGGCCTTACTACGAGCAGTACTTC. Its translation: CASSEAGPYYEQYF.

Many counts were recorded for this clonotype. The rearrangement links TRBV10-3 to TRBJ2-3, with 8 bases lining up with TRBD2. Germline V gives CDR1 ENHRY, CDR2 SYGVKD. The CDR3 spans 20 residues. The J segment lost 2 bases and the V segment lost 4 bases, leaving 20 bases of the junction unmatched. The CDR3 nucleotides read TGTGCCATCAGTGGGGCCCCGTTGAGTAGCGGGGCCTTTACCACAGATACGCAGTATTTT. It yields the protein CAISGAPLSSGAFTTDTQYF.

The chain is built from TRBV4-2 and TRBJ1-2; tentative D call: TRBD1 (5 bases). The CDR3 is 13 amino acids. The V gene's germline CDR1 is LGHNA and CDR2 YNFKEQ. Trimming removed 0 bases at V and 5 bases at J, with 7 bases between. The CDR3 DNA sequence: TGTGCCAGCAGCCAAGATAAGGGGTATGGCTACACCTTC. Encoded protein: CASSQDKGYGYTF.

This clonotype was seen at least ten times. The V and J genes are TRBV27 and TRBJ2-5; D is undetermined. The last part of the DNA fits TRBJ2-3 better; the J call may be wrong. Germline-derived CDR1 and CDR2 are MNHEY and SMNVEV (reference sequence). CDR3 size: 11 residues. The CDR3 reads CASSLSGTQYF. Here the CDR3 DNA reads TGTGCCAGCAGTTTATCCGGTACGCAGTATTTT.

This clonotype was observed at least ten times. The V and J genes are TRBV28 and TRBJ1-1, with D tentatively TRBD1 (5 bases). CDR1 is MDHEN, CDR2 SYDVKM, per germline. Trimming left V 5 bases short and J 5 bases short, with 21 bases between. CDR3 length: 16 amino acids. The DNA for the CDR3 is TGTGCCAGCAGTATGATTAAACAGGTGGGGTTGACTGAAGCTTTCTTT. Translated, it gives CASSMIKQVGLTEAFF.

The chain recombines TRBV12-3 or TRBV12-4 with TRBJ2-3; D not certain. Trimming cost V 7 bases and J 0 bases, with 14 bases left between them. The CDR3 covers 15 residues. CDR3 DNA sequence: TGTGCCAGCACCCGCGGATCCCCTAGCACAGATACGCAGTATTTT. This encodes CASTRGSPSTDTQYF.

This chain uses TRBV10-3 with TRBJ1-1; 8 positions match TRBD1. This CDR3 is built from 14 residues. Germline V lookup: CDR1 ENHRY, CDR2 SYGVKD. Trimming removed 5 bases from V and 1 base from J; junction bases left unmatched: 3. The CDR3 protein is CAISWTGPNTEAFF. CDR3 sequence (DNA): TGTGCCATCAGTTGGACAGGGCCGAACACTGAAGCTTTCTTT.

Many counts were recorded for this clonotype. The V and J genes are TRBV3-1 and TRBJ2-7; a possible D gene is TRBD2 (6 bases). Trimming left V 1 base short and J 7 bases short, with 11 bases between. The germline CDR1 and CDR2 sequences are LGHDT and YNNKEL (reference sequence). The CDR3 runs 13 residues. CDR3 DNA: TGTGCCAGCAGCCAAGGCCCCGGGGGAGAGCAGTACGTC. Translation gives CASSQGPGGEQYV.

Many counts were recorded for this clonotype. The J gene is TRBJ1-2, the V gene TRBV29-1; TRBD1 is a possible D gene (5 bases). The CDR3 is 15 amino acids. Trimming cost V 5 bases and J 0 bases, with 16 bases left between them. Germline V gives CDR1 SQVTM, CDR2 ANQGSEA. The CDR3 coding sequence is TGCAGCGTTAAACAGGAACCCCAGGCTAACTATGGCTACACCTTC. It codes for CSVKQEPQANYGYTF.

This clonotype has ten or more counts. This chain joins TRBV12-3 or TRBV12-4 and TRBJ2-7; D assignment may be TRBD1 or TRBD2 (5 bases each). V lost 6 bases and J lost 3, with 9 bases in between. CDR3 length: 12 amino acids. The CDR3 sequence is CASSGDGYEQYV. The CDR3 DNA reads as TGTGCCAGCAGCGGGGACGGCTACGAGCAGTACGTC.

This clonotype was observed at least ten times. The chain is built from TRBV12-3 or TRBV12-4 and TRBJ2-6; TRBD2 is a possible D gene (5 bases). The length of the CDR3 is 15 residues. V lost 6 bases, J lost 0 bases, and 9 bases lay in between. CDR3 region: CASSPRDSGANVLTF. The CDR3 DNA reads TGTGCCAGCAGCCCGAGGGACTCTGGGGCCAACGTCCTGACTTTC.

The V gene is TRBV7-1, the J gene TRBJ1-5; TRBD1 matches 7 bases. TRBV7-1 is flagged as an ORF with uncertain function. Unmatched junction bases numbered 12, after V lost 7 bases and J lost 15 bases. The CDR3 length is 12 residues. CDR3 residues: CASTPGPGQMHF. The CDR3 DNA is TGTGCCAGCACTCCCGGTCCGGGACAGATGCATTTT.

The CDR3 coding sequence is TGTGCCAGCCGCGGGGCGCACGACGATTACAATGAGCAGTTCTTC. This translates into CASRGAHDDYNEQFF. The J gene is TRBJ2-1, the V gene TRBV9, with D possibly TRBD2 on 6 matching bases. V was shortened by 7 bases and J by 4 bases, with 18 bases between the two germline ends. Looked up from germline, CDR1 is SGDLS and CDR2 is YYNGEE. CDR3 length: 15 residues. The entire variable domain, with the rest obtained from reference TRBV9 and TRBJ2-1, is as follows: DSGVTQTPKHLITATGQRVTLRCSPRSGDLSVYWYQQSLDQGLQFLIQYYNGEERAKGNILERFSAQQFPDLHSELNLSSLELGDSALYFCASRGAHDDYNEQFFGPGTRLTVL.

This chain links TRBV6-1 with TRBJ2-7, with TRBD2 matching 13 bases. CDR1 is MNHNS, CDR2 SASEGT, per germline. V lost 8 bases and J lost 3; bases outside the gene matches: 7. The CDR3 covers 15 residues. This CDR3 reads CASWELAGGIYEQYF. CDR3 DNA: TGTGCCAGCTGGGAACTAGCGGGGGGGATCTACGAGCAGTACTTC.

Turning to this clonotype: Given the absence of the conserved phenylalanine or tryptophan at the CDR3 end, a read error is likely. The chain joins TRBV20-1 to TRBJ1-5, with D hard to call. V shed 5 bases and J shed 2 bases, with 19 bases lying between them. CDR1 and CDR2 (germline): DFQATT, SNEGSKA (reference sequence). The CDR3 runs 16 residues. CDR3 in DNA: TGCAGTGCTCCCCTTGCTAACGGGCCTCGCAATCAGCCCCAGCATTCT. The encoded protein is CSAPLANGPRNQPQHS.

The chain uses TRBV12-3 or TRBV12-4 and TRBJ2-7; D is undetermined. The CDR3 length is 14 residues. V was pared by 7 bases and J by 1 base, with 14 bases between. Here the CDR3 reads CASTTLTRSYEQYF. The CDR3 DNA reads TGTGCCAGCACCACCTTGACGAGATCCTACGAGCAGTACTTC.

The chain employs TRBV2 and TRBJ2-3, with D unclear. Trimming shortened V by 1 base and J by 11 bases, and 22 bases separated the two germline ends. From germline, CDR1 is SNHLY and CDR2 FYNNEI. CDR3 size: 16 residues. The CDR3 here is CASSEGSRLGSSGQYF. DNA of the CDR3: TGTGCCAGCAGTGAAGGGTCCAGGTTAGGGTCCTCGGGGCAGTATTTT. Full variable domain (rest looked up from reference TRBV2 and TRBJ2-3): EPEVTQTPSHQVTQMGQEVILRCVPISNHLYFYWYRQILGQKVEFLVSFYNNEISEKSEIFDDQFSVERPDGSNFTLKIRSTKLEDSAMYFCASSEGSRLGSSGQYFGPGTRLTVL.

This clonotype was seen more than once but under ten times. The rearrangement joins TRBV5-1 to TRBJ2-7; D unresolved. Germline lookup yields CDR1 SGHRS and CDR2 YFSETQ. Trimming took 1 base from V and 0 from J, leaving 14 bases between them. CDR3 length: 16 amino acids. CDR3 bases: TGCGCCAGCAGCTTGAGGATGGGTCTCAGCTCCTACGAGCAGTACTTC. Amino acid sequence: CASSLRMGLSSYEQYF.